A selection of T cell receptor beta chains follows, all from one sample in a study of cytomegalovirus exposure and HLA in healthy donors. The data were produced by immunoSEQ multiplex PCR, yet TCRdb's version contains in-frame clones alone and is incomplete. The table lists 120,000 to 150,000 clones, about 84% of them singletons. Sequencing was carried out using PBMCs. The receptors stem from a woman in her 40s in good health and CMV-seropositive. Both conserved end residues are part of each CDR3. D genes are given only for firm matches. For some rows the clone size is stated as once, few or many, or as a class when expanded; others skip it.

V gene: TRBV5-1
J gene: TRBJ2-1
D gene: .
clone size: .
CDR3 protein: CASSLLSSVNEQFF
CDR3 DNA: TGCGCCAGCAGCTTGTTGTCTAGCGTCAATGAGCAGTTCTTC

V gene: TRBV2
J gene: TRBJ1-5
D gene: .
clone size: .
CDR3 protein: CASRAYSNQPQHF
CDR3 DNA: TGTGCCAGCAGGGCTTATAGCAATCAGCCCCAGCATTTT

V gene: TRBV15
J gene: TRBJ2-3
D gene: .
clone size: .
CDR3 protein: CATSRQEGADTQYF
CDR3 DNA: TGTGCCACCAGCAGACAGGAGGGCGCAGATACGCAGTATTTT

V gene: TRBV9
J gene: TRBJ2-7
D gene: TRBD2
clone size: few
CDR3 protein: CASSSGSSYEQYF
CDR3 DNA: TGTGCCAGCAGTAGCGGGAGTTCCTACGAGCAGTACTTC

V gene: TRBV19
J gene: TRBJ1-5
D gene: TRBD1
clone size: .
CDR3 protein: CASSIRGTDSNQPQHF
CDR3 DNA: TGTGCCAGTAGTATACGGGGGACAGATAGCAATCAGCCCCAGCATTTT

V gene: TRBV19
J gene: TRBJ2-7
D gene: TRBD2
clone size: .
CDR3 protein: CASSGREGDEQYF
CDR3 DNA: TGTGCCAGTAGTGGACGGGAGGGAGACGAGCAGTACTTC

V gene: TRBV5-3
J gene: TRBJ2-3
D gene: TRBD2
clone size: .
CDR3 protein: CARTGEEREGSWDTQYF
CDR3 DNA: TGTGCCAGAACGGGTGAGGAGCGGGAGGGATCTTGGGATACGCAGTATTTT

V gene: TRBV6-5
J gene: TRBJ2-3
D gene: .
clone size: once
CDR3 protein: CASRPDSSTDTQYF
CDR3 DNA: TGTGCCAGCAGGCCGGACAGTAGCACAGATACGCAGTATTTT

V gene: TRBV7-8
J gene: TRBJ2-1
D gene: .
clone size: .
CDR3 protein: CASSLGSVAYNEQFF
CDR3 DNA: TGTGCCAGCAGCTTAGGGAGCGTAGCCTACAATGAGCAGTTCTTC

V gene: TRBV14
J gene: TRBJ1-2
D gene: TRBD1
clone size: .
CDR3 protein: CASSEPGGTDYGYTF
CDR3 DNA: TGTGCCAGCAGCGAGCCAGGGGGGACCGACTATGGCTACACCTTC

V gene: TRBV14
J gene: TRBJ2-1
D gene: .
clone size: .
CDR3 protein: CASSLGTPEQFF
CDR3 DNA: TGTGCCAGCAGCCTCGGGACACCTGAGCAGTTCTTC

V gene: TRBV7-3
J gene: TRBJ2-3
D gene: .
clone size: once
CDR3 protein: CASSLESTDTQYF
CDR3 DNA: TGTGCCAGCAGCTTAGAGAGCACAGATACGCAGTATTTT

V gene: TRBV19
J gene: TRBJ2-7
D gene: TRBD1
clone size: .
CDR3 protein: CASSSNPGQGYEQYF
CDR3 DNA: TGTGCCAGTAGTTCCAACCCGGGACAGGGATACGAGCAGTACTTC

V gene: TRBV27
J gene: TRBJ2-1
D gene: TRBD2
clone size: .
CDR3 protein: CASSFPPLAGGDYNEQFF
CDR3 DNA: TGTGCCAGCAGTTTCCCCCCCTTAGCGGGAGGGGACTACAATGAGCAGTTCTTC

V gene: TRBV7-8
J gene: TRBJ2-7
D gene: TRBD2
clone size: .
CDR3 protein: CASMRLAGGAYEQYF
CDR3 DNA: TGTGCCAGCATGAGGCTAGCGGGAGGCGCCTACGAGCAGTACTTC

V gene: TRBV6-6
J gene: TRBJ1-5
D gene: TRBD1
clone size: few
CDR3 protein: CASSPGTGNNQPQHF
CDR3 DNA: TGTGCCAGCAGCCCCGGGACAGGGAATAATCAGCCCCAGCATTTT

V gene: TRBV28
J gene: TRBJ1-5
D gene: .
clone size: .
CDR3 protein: CASSSTVASNQPQHF
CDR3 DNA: TGTGCCAGCAGTTCGACAGTAGCTAGCAATCAGCCCCAGCATTTT

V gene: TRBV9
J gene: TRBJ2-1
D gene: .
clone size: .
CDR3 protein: CASSTTGSFHNEQFF
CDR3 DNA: TGTGCCAGCAGCACGACCGGGAGTTTTCACAATGAGCAGTTCTTC

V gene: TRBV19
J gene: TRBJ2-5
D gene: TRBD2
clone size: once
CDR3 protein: CASSYSGRAAGETQYF
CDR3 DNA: TGTGCCAGTAGCTATAGCGGGAGGGCCGCGGGGGAGACCCAGTACTTC

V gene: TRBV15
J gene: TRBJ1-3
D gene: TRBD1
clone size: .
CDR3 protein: CATSTSGTGVGSGNTIYF
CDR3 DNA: TGTGCCACCAGCACCTCCGGGACAGGGGTGGGCTCTGGAAACACCATATATTTT

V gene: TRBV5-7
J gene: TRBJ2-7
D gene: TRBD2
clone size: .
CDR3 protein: CASSVPGLASEQYF
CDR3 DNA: TGTGCCAGCAGTGTCCCGGGACTAGCGAGCGAGCAGTACTTC

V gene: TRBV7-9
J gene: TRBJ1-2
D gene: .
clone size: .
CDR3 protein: CASSSGEGNYGYTF
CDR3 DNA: TGTGCCAGCAGCTCAGGGGAAGGGAACTATGGCTACACCTTC

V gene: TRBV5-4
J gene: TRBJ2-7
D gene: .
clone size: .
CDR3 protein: CASSPAGGLQNYEQYF
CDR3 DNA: TGTGCCAGCAGCCCCGCCGGGGGACTCCAAAACTACGAGCAGTACTTC

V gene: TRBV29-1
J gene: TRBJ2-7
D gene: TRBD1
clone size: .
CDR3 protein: CSARTGGYEQYF
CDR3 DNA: TGCAGCGCAAGGACAGGGGGCTACGAGCAGTACTTC